The next 2 T cell receptor beta chains were all read from a single sample in a study of cytomegalovirus exposure and HLA in healthy donors. Use of 60 Vbeta and 13 Jbeta primers characterized the PCR. Assay: immunoSEQ multiplex PCR; the TCRdb copy retains only in-frame clones and omits some. The sample gives 150,000 to 200,000 clones, less than 80% of which show up once; 1.5% to 2% is in the top ten. Material: PBMCs. These receptors originate from a man between 18 and 35 years old in good health and CMV-seronegative.

The V gene is TRBV5-4, the J gene TRBJ1-1; D perhaps matches TRBD1 (5 bases). CDR3 length: 15 amino acids. The germline CDR1 and CDR2 sequences are SGHNT and YYREEE (reference sequence). V was cut by 2 bases and J by 0 bases, with 11 bases left in between. The CDR3 nucleotides are TGTGCCAGCAGCTTAGTCAAGGGGATGAACACTGAAGCTTTCTTT. It encodes CASSLVKGMNTEAFF.

The chain carries TRBV7-8 and TRBJ2-1; possibly TRBD2 for D (7 bases). Trimming pared 6 bases from V and 7 bases from J, leaving 25 bases between. Germline CDR1 reads SGHVS; CDR2 reads FQNEAQ. This CDR3 comprises 17 residues. The CDR3 bases are TGTGCCAGCAGGCCTACCGTGAGGGGGGAGGGTAAGAATGAGCAGTTCTTC. It codes for CASRPTVRGEGKNEQFF.